The 30 T cell receptor beta chains reported below all come from one sample, sequenced in a study of patients and donors after allogeneic stem cell transplantation. MiXCR, run by TCRdb on the RT-PCR reads, gives a single entry per CDR3 protein. This sample has about a million distinct CDR3 sequences; approximately 18% occur once, and the top ten carry 6%. Specimen: blood, either unsorted or a sorted T cell fraction (not recorded which). These receptors were obtained from a human donor who was either an allogeneic HSCT recipient or a stem cell or donor lymphocyte infusion donor (not recorded which). It is not recorded whose cells these are; they may come from a transplant donor.

This sequence joins TRBV28 and TRBJ1-2, with TRBD1 identical over 11 bases. Per the germline V gene, CDR1 is MDHEN and CDR2 is SYDVKM. V lost 3 bases, J lost 7 bases, and 7 bases stayed unmatched. The CDR3 is made up of 15 amino acids. CDR3 loop: CASSFGGTGGTGYTF. The CDR3 DNA is TGTGCCAGCAGTTTTGGAGGGACAGGGGGAACTGGCTACACCTTC.

The chain carries TRBV27 and TRBJ2-7; 11 bases line up with TRBD2. Germline CDR1 and CDR2: MNHEY and SMNVEV (reference sequence). CDR3 length: 16 residues. V lost 0 bases, J lost 1 base, and 2 bases stayed unmatched. In DNA form, the CDR3 reads TGTGCCAGCAGTTTATCACTAGCGGGGGCATCCTACGAGCAGTACTTC. Protein product: CASSLSLAGASYEQYF.

The CDR3 protein is CASSVVNGGYEQYF. In DNA form, the CDR3 reads TGTGCCAGCAGCGTAGTGAATGGGGGCTACGAGCAGTACTTC. This chain uses TRBV9 with TRBJ2-7, with D perhaps assigned TRBD1 or TRBD2 (5 bases each). The CDR3 is made up of 14 amino acids. CDR1 and CDR2 (germline): SGDLS, YYNGEE. With 0 bases removed from V and 3 bases from J, the gap between germline ends came to 10 bases.

The table lists this clonotype with a few counts. The chain couples TRBV25-1 to TRBJ1-2; TRBD1 matches 7 bases. Looked up from germline, CDR1 is MGHDK and CDR2 is SYGVNS. V lost 0 bases to trimming and J lost 7 bases; unmatched junction nucleotides: 5. CDR3 length: 14 amino acids. The CDR3 bases are TGTGCCAGCAGTGAATACGCCAACAGGGGTGGCTACACCTTC. Translated: CASSEYANRGGYTF.

This clonotype appeared a few times. V and J are TRBV2 and TRBJ2-7; D possibly corresponds to TRBD2 (6 bases). The germline V gene encodes CDR1 SNHLY and CDR2 FYNNEI. Between the trimmed V and J ends, which lost 8 bases and 6 bases, there was a span of 14 bases. The CDR3 is 12 residues long. CDR3 nucleotides: TGTGCCAGCGGCCTGGAGGGATTCGAGCAGTACTTC. It is translated as CASGLEGFEQYF.

The chain carries TRBV20-1 and TRBJ2-7; tentatively, D is TRBD1 or TRBD2 (5 bases each). Per germline, CDR1 DFQATT and CDR2 SNEGSKA (reference sequence). Trimming took 5 bases from V and 1 from J, leaving 18 bases between them. The CDR3 spans 15 residues. The CDR3, as DNA: TGCAGTGCTCAAATGGGACGGGGTTCTTCCTACGAGCAGTACTTC. It yields the protein CSAQMGRGSSYEQYF.

This clonotype was seen a handful of times. The chain joins TRBV20-1 to TRBJ1-5; maybe TRBD1 (6 bases). CDR3 length equals 13 residues. From germline, CDR1 is DFQATT and CDR2 SNEGSKA (reference sequence). Trimming cost V 7 bases and J 4 bases, with 14 bases left between them. CDR3: CSGYEGGNQPQHF. The DNA of the CDR3 is TGCAGTGGATACGAGGGGGGGAATCAGCCCCAGCATTTT.

V gene TRBV7-8 combines with J gene TRBJ2-1; D gene unclear. This CDR3 contains 13 residues. Germline CDR1 is SGHVS and CDR2 is FQNEAQ. V was trimmed by 1 base and J by 5 bases, leaving 6 bases between them. The CDR3 loop reads CASSLDFHNEQFF. CDR3 nucleotides: TGTGCCAGCAGCTTAGACTTCCACAATGAGCAGTTCTTC.

This clonotype was seen more than once but under ten times. The chain recombines TRBV5-5 with TRBJ2-3; D gene unclear. The CDR3 is 15 amino acids. CDR1 is SGHKS and CDR2 is YYEKEE in the germline V gene (reference sequence). With 0 bases removed from V and 1 base from J, the gap between germline ends came to 9 bases. CDR3 sequence: CASSLGRAGTDTQYF. DNA for the CDR3: TGTGCCAGCAGCTTGGGAAGGGCAGGCACAGATACGCAGTATTTT. The whole variable domain, filled in from reference TRBV5-5 and TRBJ2-3, reads DAGVTQSPTHLIKTRGQQVTLRCSPISGHKSVSWYQQVLGQGPQFIFQYYEKEERGRGNFPDRFSARQFPNYSSELNVNALLLGDSALYLCASSLGRAGTDTQYFGPGTRLTVL.

This clonotype was seen a few times. V is TRBV5-1 and J is TRBJ2-1; D is tentatively TRBD1 or TRBD2 (7 bases each). V lost 2 bases to trimming and J lost 8 bases, with 17 bases between them. The V gene's germline CDR1 is SGHRS and CDR2 YFSETQ. The length of the CDR3 is 15 residues. The DNA for the CDR3 is TGCGCCAGCAGCTTTCCGGAGACAGGGAGGGATGAGCAGTTCTTC. It yields the protein CASSFPETGRDEQFF.

This clonotype was detected a few times. CDR3 loop: CSAPEGGKKNIQYF. The CDR3, as DNA: TGCAGTGCACCCGAAGGGGGAAAGAAAAACATTCAGTACTTC. J is TRBJ2-4 and V is TRBV20-1; tentative D call: TRBD1 (6 bases). This CDR3 spans 14 amino acids. CDR1 is DFQATT and CDR2 is SNEGSKA in the germline V gene (reference sequence). Trimming took off 6 bases at V and 4 bases at J, with 16 bases between the two ends.

This chain connects TRBV7-9 to TRBJ2-7; D may match TRBD1 or TRBD2 (5 bases each). V lost 4 bases and J 1 base, leaving 17 bases between the germline ends. The CDR3 runs 16 residues. The germline gives CDR1 SEHNR, CDR2 FQNEAQ (reference sequence). The CDR3 loop reads CASSSGTVPDSYEQYF. The CDR3 DNA is TGTGCCAGCAGCTCTGGGACCGTACCCGATTCCTACGAGCAGTACTTC.

This sequence joins TRBV30 and TRBJ2-7; D gene ambiguous. The length of the CDR3 is 13 residues. CDR1 and CDR2 from the germline V gene are GTSNPN and SVGIG (reference sequence). With 2 bases removed from V and 3 bases from J, the gap between germline ends came to 11 bases. CDR3 bases: TGTGCCTGGAGTCCATCGACGGTCTACGAGCAGTACTTC. Translation: CAWSPSTVYEQYF.

The chain recombines TRBV6-6 with TRBJ1-5; D is ambiguous. This CDR3 contains 11 residues. V lost 5 bases and J lost 7, with 6 bases in between. CDR1 is MNHNY and CDR2 is SVGAGI in the germline V gene (reference sequence). For the CDR3, the DNA is TGTGCCAGCAGTATGGGCCAGCCCCAGCATTTT. Its translation is CASSMGQPQHF.

The rearrangement links TRBV20-1 to TRBJ1-1, with D hard to call. The CDR3 spans 13 residues. From germline, CDR1 is DFQATT and CDR2 SNEGSKA (reference sequence). The V gene lost 3 bases and the J gene lost 0 bases, with 8 bases spanning the gap. DNA of the CDR3: TGCAGTGCTAGTTCGTCCGTGAACACTGAAGCTTTCTTT. Amino acid sequence: CSASSSVNTEAFF.

The chain carries TRBV27 and TRBJ2-1, with no clear D. The CDR3 is made up of 13 amino acids. The germline gives CDR1 MNHEY, CDR2 SMNVEV (reference sequence). V was clipped by 1 base and J by 2 bases, with 3 bases between them. In DNA form, the CDR3 reads TGTGCCAGCAGTTTATACCCCTACAATGAGCAGTTCTTC. It is translated as CASSLYPYNEQFF.

This clonotype showed up just a few times. The chain employs TRBV13 and TRBJ2-7; D remains unclear. This CDR3 comprises 12 residues. V lost 2 bases to trimming and J lost 6 bases, with 8 bases between them. Germline values: CDR1 PRHDT, CDR2 FYEKMQ (reference sequence). The CDR3 region is CASSLSTLEQYF. As DNA, the CDR3 is TGTGCCAGCAGCTTATCCACTCTCGAGCAGTACTTC.

This rearrangement joins TRBV12-3 or TRBV12-4 to TRBJ2-1; no clear D gene. This CDR3 contains 15 residues. The V end lost 3 bases, the J end lost 6 bases, and 15 bases lay between the germline ends. In DNA form, the CDR3 reads TGTGCCAGCAGTTTCGTCACTCCCACGGGCAATGAGCAGTTCTTC. Amino acid sequence: CASSFVTPTGNEQFF.

The chain is built from TRBV5-1 and TRBJ2-2, with 7 bases identical to TRBD1. With V trimmed by 9 bases and J by 0 bases, 5 bases remained unmatched. CDR3 length equals 14 residues. Germline loops: CDR1 SGHRS, CDR2 YFSETQ. In DNA, the CDR3 is TGCGCCACCCTGACAGGGCCGAACACCGGGGAGCTGTTTTTT. This translates into CATLTGPNTGELFF. Together with reference TRBV5-1 and TRBJ2-2, the CDR3 gives the full variable domain: KAGVTQTPRYLIKTRGQQVTLSCSPISGHRSVSWYQQTPGQGLQFLFEYFSETQRNKGNFPGRFSGRQFSNSRSEMNVSTLELGDSALYLCATLTGPNTGELFFGEGSRLTVL.

Comment on this clonotype: The junction does not match germline at one end; this may be a read error. This rearrangement joins TRBV7-7 to TRBJ2-1; D is ambiguous. The CDR3 has 13 amino acids. Germline lookup yields CDR1 SSHAT and CDR2 FNYEAQ (reference sequence). In DNA, the CDR3 is TGTGCTAGCAGCCCCGGGCGTATTAATGAGCAGTTCTTC. Protein sequence: CASSPGRINEQFF.

This clonotype showed up just a few times. The rearrangement links TRBV10-3 to TRBJ2-4; D might be TRBD1 or TRBD2, each matching 6 bases. Germline V gene lookup returns CDR1 ENHRY and CDR2 SYGVKD. This CDR3 spans 13 amino acids. Trimming took off 8 bases at V and 1 base at J, with 9 bases between the two ends. As DNA, the CDR3 is TGTGCCATCGGGGGGCTGGCCAAAAACATTCAGTACTTC. Protein product: CAIGGLAKNIQYF.

This clonotype was seen a few times. The chain uses TRBV19 and TRBJ2-5; D might be TRBD2 (5 bases). Trimming shortened V by 3 bases and J by 1 base, and 9 bases separated the two germline ends. This CDR3 is built from 14 residues. CDR1 and CDR2 from the germline V gene are LNHDA and SQIVND (reference sequence). The CDR3 here is CASSIGESQETQYF. CDR3 DNA sequence: TGTGCCAGTAGTATTGGGGAGAGCCAAGAGACCCAGTACTTC.

Here the CDR3 reads CASSQPLGGYWDKNIQYF. Here the CDR3 DNA reads TGCGCCAGCAGCCAACCACTGGGAGGGTATTGGGACAAAAACATTCAGTACTTC. The chain recombines TRBV4-1 with TRBJ2-4; 7 nucleotides match TRBD2. This CDR3 region has 18 residues. From germline, CDR1 is MGHRA and CDR2 YSYEKL. V lost 2 bases and J lost 3; bases outside the gene matches: 13.

This clonotype was observed a handful of times. The chain employs TRBV13 and TRBJ1-1; 7 bases agree with TRBD1. Germline V CDR1 and CDR2: PRHDT, FYEKMQ (reference sequence). The length of the CDR3 is 15 residues. V dropped 5 bases and J dropped 4; count of bases not matched to a gene: 10. CDR3 DNA: TGTGCCAGCAGCGCCCGACAGGGAAGTAGCACTGAAGCTTTCTTT. Residues: CASSARQGSSTEAFF.

At least ten counts were recorded for this clonotype. V is TRBV10-3 and J is TRBJ2-7; D could derive from TRBD1 or TRBD2 (6 bases each). CDR3 length: 14 amino acids. In germline, CDR1 is ENHRY, CDR2 SYGVKD. V lost 3 bases and J lost 2, with 11 bases in between. The CDR3 coding sequence is TGTGCCATCAGTGAACGAGGGGGGCCCTACGAGCAGTACTTC. Protein sequence: CAISERGGPYEQYF.

The chain carries TRBV30 and TRBJ2-7; 7 bases map to TRBD2. CDR1 and CDR2 (germline): GTSNPN, SVGIG (reference sequence). This CDR3 comprises 13 residues. J lost 2 bases, V lost 0 bases, and 1 base had no gene match. CDR3 DNA: TGTGCCTGGAGTGTAGGGACTACCTACGAGCAGTACTTC. This translates into CAWSVGTTYEQYF.

V and J are TRBV6-1 and TRBJ2-2, with 11 nucleotides matching TRBD1. Trimming at V came to 7 bases and at J to 4 bases, leaving 5 bases not matched to a gene. The CDR3 loop spans 15 amino acids. The germline V gene encodes CDR1 MNHNS and CDR2 SASEGT. The CDR3 bases are TGTGCCAGCAAAGTGGGACAGGGGGGCACCGGGGAGCTGTTTTTT. Its protein product is CASKVGQGGTGELFF.

This chain connects TRBV2 to TRBJ1-5; 10 bases line up with TRBD1. V gave up 2 bases and J gave up 5 bases; unmatched junction bases: 3. This CDR3 has 15 residues. The V gene's germline CDR1 is SNHLY and CDR2 FYNNEI. CDR3 protein: CASSERGQGYQPQHF. The CDR3 bases are TGTGCCAGCAGTGAAAGGGGACAGGGGTATCAGCCCCAGCATTTT.

The chain links TRBV4-1 to TRBJ2-1; no definite D call. CDR3 size: 15 residues. V lost 0 bases and J 0 bases, leaving 6 bases between the germline ends. Germline assignment: CDR1 MGHRA and CDR2 YSYEKL. CDR3: CASSQDDDSYNEQFF. In DNA, the CDR3 is TGCGCCAGCAGCCAAGATGACGACTCCTACAATGAGCAGTTCTTC.

The rearrangement uses TRBV20-1 and TRBJ1-1, with D maybe TRBD1 (6 bases). Germline V gene lookup returns CDR1 DFQATT and CDR2 SNEGSKA (reference sequence). V lost 0 bases, J lost 5 bases, and 13 bases lay in between. The CDR3 has 14 residues. CDR3 coding DNA: TGCAGTGCTAGAGACCAAACAGGGAGGACTGAAGCTTTCTTT. Its translation is CSARDQTGRTEAFF.